This TCR beta chain was obtained from a study of breast tumors, draining lymph nodes, adjacent tissues. TCRdb used MiXCR to reprocess the multiplex PCR reads, holding one entry per CDR3 protein. The table has 130,000 or so distinct CDR3 sequences, approximately 32% seen once; the top ten hold 2.3%. The lymph nodes were axillary draining lymph nodes from breast cancer patients. General study points: Data fit most tumor T cells coming from lymph node, expanding in tumor. The lymph node origin of tumor T cells was framed as consistent with a hypothesis, not demonstrated. Tumor TCR diversity was below lymph nodes but above nontumor tissue.

After removal of 5 bases from V and 0 bases from J, the junction contained 1 base not matched to a gene. The CDR3 totals 15 residues. The germline V gene has CDR1 SGHTA and CDR2 FQGTGA. This clonotype was counted many times. Its antigen is as yet unknown. Input material: axillary lymph node tissue. The gene calls are TRBV7-3 and TRBJ2-1; 10 bases fit TRBD2. The sequence was obtained from a female donor with breast cancer. Some clones in this sample may be carry-over from other donors' samples. The CDR3 DNA reads TGTGCCAGCAGCATAGCGGGGGGCTCCTACAATGAGCAGTTCTTC. Protein product: CASSIAGGSYNEQFF. Drawing the rest from reference TRBV7-3 and TRBJ2-1, the complete variable domain is GAGVSQTPSNKVTEKGKYVELRCDPISGHTALYWYRQSLGQGPEFLIYFQGTGAADDSGLPNDRFFAVRPEGSVSTLKIQRTERGDSAVYLCASSIAGGSYNEQFFGPGTRLTVL.